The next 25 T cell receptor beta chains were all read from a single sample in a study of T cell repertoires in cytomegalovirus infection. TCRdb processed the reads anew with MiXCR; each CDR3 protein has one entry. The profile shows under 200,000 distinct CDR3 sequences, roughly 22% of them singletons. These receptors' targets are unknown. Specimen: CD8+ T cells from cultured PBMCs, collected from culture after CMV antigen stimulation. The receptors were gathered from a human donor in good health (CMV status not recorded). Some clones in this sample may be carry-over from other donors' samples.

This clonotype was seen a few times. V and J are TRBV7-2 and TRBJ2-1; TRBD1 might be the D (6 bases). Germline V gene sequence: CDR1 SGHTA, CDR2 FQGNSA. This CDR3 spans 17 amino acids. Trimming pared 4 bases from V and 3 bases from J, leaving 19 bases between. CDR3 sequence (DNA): TGTGCCAGCAGCTCCCCTCCAGGGGAGTCGGTCTACAATGAGCAGTTCTTC. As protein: CASSSPPGESVYNEQFF.

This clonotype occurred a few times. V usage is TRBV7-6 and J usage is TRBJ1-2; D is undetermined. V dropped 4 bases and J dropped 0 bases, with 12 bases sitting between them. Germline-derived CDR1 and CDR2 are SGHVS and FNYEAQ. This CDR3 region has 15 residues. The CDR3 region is CASSSRTGTNYGYTF. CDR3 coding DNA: TGTGCCAGCAGCTCCCGGACTGGGACTAACTATGGCTACACCTTC.

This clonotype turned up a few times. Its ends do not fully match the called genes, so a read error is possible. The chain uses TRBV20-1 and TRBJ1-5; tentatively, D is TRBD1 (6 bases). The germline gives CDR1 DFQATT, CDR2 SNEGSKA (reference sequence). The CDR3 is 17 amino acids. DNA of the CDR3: TGCAGTGCCGATCACGGGGAGGGGGATAATAGCAAACAGCCCCAGCATTTT. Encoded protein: CSADHGEGDNSKQPQHF.

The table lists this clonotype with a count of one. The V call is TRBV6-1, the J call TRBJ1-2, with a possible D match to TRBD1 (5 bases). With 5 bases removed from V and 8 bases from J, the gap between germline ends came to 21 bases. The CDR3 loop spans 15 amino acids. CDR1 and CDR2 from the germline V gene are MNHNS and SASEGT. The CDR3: CASSQSHRLLIGYTF. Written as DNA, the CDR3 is TGTGCCAGCAGTCAGTCCCACAGGCTTTTAATAGGCTACACCTTC.

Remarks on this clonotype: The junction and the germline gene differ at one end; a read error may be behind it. The CDR3 protein is CASRGLRSYNEHFF. The CDR3 DNA is TGTGCCAGCAGGGGGTTACGCTCCTACAATGAGCATTTCTTC. J is TRBJ2-1 and V is TRBV6-2 or TRBV6-3; D call uncertain. Germline V gene data show CDR1 as MNHEY and CDR2 as SVGEGT. The CDR3 consists of 14 residues.

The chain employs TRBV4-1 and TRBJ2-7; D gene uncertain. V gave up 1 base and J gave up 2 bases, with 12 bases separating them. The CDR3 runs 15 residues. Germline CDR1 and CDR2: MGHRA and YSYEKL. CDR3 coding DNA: TGCGCCAGCAGCCAAGTGGCAGGTCCGACCTACGAGCAGTACTTC. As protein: CASSQVAGPTYEQYF.

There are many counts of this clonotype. The CDR3 region is CASSSSHTLGDTQYF. As DNA, the CDR3 is TGTGCCAGCAGTTCCTCGCACACCCTGGGGGATACGCAGTATTTT. The J gene is TRBJ2-3, the V gene TRBV6-6; no clear D. V dropped 4 bases and J dropped 6 bases, with 17 bases sitting between them. CDR1 is MNHNY, CDR2 SVGAGI, per germline (reference sequence). The CDR3 contains 15 residues.

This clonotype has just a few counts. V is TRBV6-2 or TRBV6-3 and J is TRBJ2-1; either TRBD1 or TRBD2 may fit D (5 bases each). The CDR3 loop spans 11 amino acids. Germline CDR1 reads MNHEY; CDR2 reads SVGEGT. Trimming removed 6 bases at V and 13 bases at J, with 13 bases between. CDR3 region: CASSLGRDQFF. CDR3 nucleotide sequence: TGTGCCAGCAGCCTGGGACGGGATCAGTTCTTC.

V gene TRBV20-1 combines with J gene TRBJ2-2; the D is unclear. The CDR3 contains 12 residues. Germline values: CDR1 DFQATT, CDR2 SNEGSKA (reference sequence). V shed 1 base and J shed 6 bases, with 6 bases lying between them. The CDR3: CSARASSGELFF. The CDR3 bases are TGCAGTGCTAGAGCGAGCTCCGGGGAGCTGTTTTTT.

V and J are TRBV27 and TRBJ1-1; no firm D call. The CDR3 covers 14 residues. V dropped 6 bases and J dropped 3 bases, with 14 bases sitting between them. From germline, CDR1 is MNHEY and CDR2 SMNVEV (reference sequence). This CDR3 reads CASRTLGLDTEAFF. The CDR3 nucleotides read TGTGCCAGCAGGACCCTTGGGTTGGACACTGAAGCTTTCTTT.

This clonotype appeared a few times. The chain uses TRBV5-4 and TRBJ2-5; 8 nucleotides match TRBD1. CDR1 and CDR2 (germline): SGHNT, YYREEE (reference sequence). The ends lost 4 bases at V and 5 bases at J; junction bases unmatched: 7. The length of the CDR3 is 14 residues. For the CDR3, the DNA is TGTGCCAGCAGCCGGGACAGGAAAGTTGAGACCCAGTACTTC. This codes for CASSRDRKVETQYF.

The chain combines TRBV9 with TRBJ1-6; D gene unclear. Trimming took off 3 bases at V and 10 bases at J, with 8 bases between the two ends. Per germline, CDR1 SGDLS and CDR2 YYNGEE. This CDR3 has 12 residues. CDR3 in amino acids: CASSAGRSPLHF. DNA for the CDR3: TGTGCCAGCAGCGCCGGCCGGTCACCCCTCCACTTT. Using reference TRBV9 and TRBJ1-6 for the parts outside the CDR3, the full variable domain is DSGVTQTPKHLITATGQRVTLRCSPRSGDLSVYWYQQSLDQGLQFLIQYYNGEERAKGNILERFSAQQFPDLHSELNLSSLELGDSALYFCASSAGRSPLHFGNGTRLTVT.

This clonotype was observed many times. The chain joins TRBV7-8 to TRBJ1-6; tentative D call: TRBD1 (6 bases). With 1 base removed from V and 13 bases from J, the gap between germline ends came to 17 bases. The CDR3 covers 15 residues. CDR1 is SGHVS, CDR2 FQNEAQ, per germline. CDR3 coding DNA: TGTGCCAGCAGCTTAGGCCGGGGGCCTAATCCGCCCCTCCACTTT. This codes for CASSLGRGPNPPLHF.

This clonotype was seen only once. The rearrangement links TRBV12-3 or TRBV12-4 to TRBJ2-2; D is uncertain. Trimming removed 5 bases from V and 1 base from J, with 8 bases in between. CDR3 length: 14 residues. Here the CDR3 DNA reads TGTGCCAGCAGTCTTTACAGGAACACCGGGGAGCTGTTTTTT. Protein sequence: CASSLYRNTGELFF.

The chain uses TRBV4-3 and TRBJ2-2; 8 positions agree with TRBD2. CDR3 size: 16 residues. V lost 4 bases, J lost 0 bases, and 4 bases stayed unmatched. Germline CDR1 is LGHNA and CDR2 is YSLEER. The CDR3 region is CASSPAGVTNTGELFF. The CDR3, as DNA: TGCGCCAGCAGCCCAGCGGGGGTAACGAACACCGGGGAGCTGTTTTTT.

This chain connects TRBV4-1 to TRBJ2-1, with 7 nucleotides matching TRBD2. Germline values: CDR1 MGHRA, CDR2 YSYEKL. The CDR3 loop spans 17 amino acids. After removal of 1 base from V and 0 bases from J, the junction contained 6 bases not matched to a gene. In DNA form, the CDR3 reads TGCGCCAGCAGCCAAGGGGACGGGGGGATCTCCTACAATGAGCAGTTCTTC. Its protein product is CASSQGDGGISYNEQFF.

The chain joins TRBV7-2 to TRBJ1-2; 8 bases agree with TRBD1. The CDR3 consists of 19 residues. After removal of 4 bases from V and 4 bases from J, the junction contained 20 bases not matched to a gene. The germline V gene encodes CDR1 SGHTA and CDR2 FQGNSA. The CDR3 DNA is TGTGCCAGCAGCTCCCCCCAGGGGGCCCCGGAATTTAGGGTCTATGGCTACACCTTC. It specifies CASSSPQGAPEFRVYGYTF.

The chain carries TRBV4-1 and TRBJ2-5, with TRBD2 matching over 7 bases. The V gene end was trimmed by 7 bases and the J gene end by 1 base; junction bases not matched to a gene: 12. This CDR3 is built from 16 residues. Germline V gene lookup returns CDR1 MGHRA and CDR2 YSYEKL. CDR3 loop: CASKAEAGKIQETQYF. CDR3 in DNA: TGCGCCAGCAAGGCGGAAGCGGGGAAGATCCAAGAGACCCAGTACTTC.

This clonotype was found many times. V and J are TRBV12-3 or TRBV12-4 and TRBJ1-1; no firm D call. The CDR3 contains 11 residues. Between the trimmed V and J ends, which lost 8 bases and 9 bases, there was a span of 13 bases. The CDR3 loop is CASFKRGQAFF. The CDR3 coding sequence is TGTGCCAGCTTCAAGCGTGGACAAGCTTTCTTT.

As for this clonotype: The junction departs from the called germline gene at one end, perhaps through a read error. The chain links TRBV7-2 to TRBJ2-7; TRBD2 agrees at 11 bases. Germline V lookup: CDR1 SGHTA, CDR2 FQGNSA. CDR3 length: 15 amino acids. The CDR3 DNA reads TGTGCCAGCAGCATAGCTAGCGGGGGGCGGTACGAGCAGTACTTC. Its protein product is CASSIASGGRYEQYF.

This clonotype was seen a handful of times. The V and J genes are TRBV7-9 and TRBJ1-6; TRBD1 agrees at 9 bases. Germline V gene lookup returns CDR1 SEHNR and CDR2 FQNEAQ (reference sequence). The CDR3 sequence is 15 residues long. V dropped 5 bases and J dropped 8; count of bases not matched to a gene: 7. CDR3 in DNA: TGTGCCAGCAGCCCCAACAGGGGGCAATATTCACCCCTCCACTTT. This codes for CASSPNRGQYSPLHF.

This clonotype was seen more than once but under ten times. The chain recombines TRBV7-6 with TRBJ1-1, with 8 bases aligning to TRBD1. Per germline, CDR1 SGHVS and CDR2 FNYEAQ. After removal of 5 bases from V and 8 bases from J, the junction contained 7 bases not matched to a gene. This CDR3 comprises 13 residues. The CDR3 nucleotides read TGTGCCAGCAGCCCTCGGACAGGGAGCGAAGCTTTCTTT. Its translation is CASSPRTGSEAFF.

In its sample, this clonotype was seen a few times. The CDR3 spells CASWDSPNEQYF. Written as DNA, the CDR3 is TGTGCCAGTTGGGACAGCCCGAACGAGCAGTACTTC. The rearrangement joins TRBV7-9 to TRBJ2-7, with TRBD1 identical over 7 bases. The V gene's germline CDR1 is SEHNR and CDR2 FQNEAQ (reference sequence). The CDR3 has 12 amino acids. The V segment lost 9 bases and the J segment 5 bases; nucleotides outside the gene matches: 7.

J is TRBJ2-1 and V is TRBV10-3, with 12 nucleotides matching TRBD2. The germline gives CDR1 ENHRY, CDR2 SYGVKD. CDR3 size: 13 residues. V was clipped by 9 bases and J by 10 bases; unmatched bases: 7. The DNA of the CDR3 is TGTGCCATACTAGCGGGGGGTATGAGGGAGCAGTTCTTC. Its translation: CAILAGGMREQFF.

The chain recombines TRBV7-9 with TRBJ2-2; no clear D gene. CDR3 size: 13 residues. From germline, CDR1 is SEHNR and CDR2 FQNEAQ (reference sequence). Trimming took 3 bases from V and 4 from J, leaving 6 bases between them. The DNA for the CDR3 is TGTGCCAGCAGCTTCGACGCCACCGGGGAGCTGTTTTTT. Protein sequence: CASSFDATGELFF.